This passage covers 29 T cell receptor beta chains from one sample sequenced in a study of post-analysis software for immune sequencing data. Study conclusions and caveats: Four or five TRBV segments, TRBV5-6, TRBV5-1 and TRBV20-1 among them, were found more frequent in patients than controls.

These receptors have no identified antigens. Unique molecular identifiers featured in each of the TCR beta cDNA libraries. TCRdb re-derived calls from the PCR reads in MiXCR, one entry per CDR3 protein. The data hold a few hundred thousand distinct CDR3 sequences, with less than 40% observed a single time. The sequenced material came from blood. The receptors derive from a girl aged 2-10 years with multiple sclerosis.

This clonotype was recorded at least ten times. The V call is TRBV4-1, the J call TRBJ1-4, with D possibly being TRBD1 (5 bases). The CDR3 is 17 amino acids. Germline values: CDR1 MGHRA, CDR2 YSYEKL. Between the trimmed V and J ends, which lost 2 bases and 6 bases, there was a span of 19 bases. CDR3 in DNA: TGCGCCAGCAGCCAACCTGGGACGGGCCTCGGCGATGAAAAACTGTTTTTT. Protein sequence: CASSQPGTGLGDEKLFF.

This clonotype turned up a few times. V gene TRBV10-3 combines with J gene TRBJ2-7; 12 bases are a match to TRBD1. After removal of 8 bases from V and 4 bases from J, the junction contained 6 bases not matched to a gene. This CDR3 spans 14 amino acids. CDR1 ENHRY and CDR2 SYGVKD come from the germline V gene. DNA for the CDR3: TGTGCCATCGGGGACAGGGGGCAACCTTACGAGCAGTACTTC. Translation gives CAIGDRGQPYEQYF.

The chain carries TRBV7-2 and TRBJ1-6; TRBD1 matches at 8 bases. V was clipped by 5 bases and J by 8 bases; unmatched bases: 11. Germline V gene lookup returns CDR1 SGHTA and CDR2 FQGNSA. The CDR3 sequence is 16 residues long. CDR3: CASSTPTGVGDSPLHF. For the CDR3, the DNA is TGTGCCAGCAGCACACCGACAGGGGTGGGAGATTCACCCCTCCACTTT.

V and J are TRBV28 and TRBJ2-1; D is unresolved. Trimming pared 1 base from V and 1 base from J, leaving 11 bases between. Germline V gene sequence: CDR1 MDHEN, CDR2 SYDVKM. This CDR3 is 16 amino acids long. The chain's CDR3 is CASSLFRSYSYNEQFF. CDR3 nucleotides: TGTGCCAGCAGTTTATTCAGGAGCTATTCCTACAATGAGCAGTTCTTC.

J is TRBJ2-3 and V is TRBV28; 15 bases line up with TRBD2. V was pared by 11 bases and J by 6 bases, with 12 bases of the junction left unmatched. The length of the CDR3 is 16 residues. The germline gives CDR1 MDHEN, CDR2 SYDVKM. CDR3 residues: CACSPGLAGGTDTQYF. The CDR3, as DNA: TGTGCCTGCTCCCCGGGACTAGCGGGAGGAACCGATACGCAGTATTTT.

The V gene is TRBV5-1, the J gene TRBJ2-3; D unclear. The V and J ends lost 2 bases and 0 bases respectively, with 13 bases between them. CDR1 is SGHRS, CDR2 YFSETQ, per germline. CDR3 length: 16 amino acids. CDR3: CASSFSPRKSTDTQYF. The CDR3 DNA follows: TGCGCCAGCAGCTTCTCACCACGGAAAAGCACAGATACGCAGTATTTT.

The V call is TRBV29-1, the J call TRBJ2-4; 8 bases map to TRBD2. The CDR3 covers 16 residues. Germline lookup yields CDR1 SQVTM and CDR2 ANQGSEA. The junction had 13 bases not matched to a gene; V was cut back by 2 bases and J by 7 bases. DNA of the CDR3: TGCAGCGTTGAATTGACGAGCGGGAGTAGTCCGAACATTCAGTACTTC. This encodes CSVELTSGSSPNIQYF.

J is TRBJ2-1 and V is TRBV20-1; D remains ambiguous. Germline values: CDR1 DFQATT, CDR2 SNEGSKA (reference sequence). V was trimmed by 2 bases and J by 6 bases, leaving 11 bases between them. The CDR3 loop spans 13 amino acids. CDR3 in amino acids: CSARQVTVNEQFF. For the CDR3, the DNA is TGCAGTGCTAGACAGGTTACTGTCAATGAGCAGTTCTTC.

The sample holds a few counts of this clonotype. The gene calls are TRBV7-9 and TRBJ2-1, with D uncertain. Germline V gives CDR1 SEHNR, CDR2 FQNEAQ (reference sequence). V shed 1 base and J shed 5 bases, with 6 bases lying between them. This CDR3 contains 13 residues. CDR3 in DNA: TGTGCCAGCAGCTTAGTGGGCGACAATGAGCAGTTCTTC. Translating it yields CASSLVGDNEQFF.

The rearrangement links TRBV7-8 to TRBJ2-6, with 9 bases matching TRBD2. The CDR3 spans 18 residues. The junction had 10 bases not matched to a gene; V was cut back by 7 bases and J by 0 bases. Germline values: CDR1 SGHVS, CDR2 FQNEAQ. In DNA form, the CDR3 reads TGTGCCAGCACCTATCTAGCGGGGATCCGCTCTGGGGCCAACGTCCTGACTTTC. Translating gives CASTYLAGIRSGANVLTF.

The V gene is TRBV6-5, the J gene TRBJ2-1; D is ambiguous. CDR3 length: 12 residues. The V end was cut by 5 bases, the J end by 4 bases, with 6 bases between. Germline values: CDR1 MNHEY, CDR2 SVGAGI. The CDR3 DNA follows: TGTGCCAGCAGTAAACCTTACAATGAGCAGTTCTTC. This codes for CASSKPYNEQFF.

The table lists this clonotype with a few counts. The rearrangement joins TRBV7-2 to TRBJ2-4; D unclear. Trimming shortened V by 2 bases and J by 0 bases, and 5 bases separated the two germline ends. The CDR3 is 14 residues long. From germline, CDR1 is SGHTA and CDR2 FQGNSA. The CDR3 spells CASSLNLAKNIQYF. In DNA, the CDR3 is TGTGCCAGCAGCTTAAACCTAGCCAAAAACATTCAGTACTTC. The full variable domain, its missing parts supplied by reference TRBV7-2 and TRBJ2-4, is GAGVSQSPSNKVTEKGKDVELRCDPISGHTALYWYRQSLGQGLEFLIYFQGNSAPDKSGLPSDRFSAERTGGSVSTLTIQRTQQEDSAVYLCASSLNLAKNIQYFGAGTRLSVL.

The J gene is TRBJ1-1, the V gene TRBV5-1; D uncertain. The germline V gene encodes CDR1 SGHRS and CDR2 YFSETQ. V lost 1 base to trimming and J lost 0 bases, with 7 bases between them. The CDR3 sequence is 14 residues long. CDR3 loop: CASSLYTVNTEAFF. In DNA, the CDR3 is TGCGCCAGCAGCTTGTACACAGTGAACACTGAAGCTTTCTTT. The full variable domain, rest sourced from reference TRBV5-1 and TRBJ1-1, is KAGVTQTPRYLIKTRGQQVTLSCSPISGHRSVSWYQQTPGQGLQFLFEYFSETQRNKGNFPGRFSGRQFSNSRSEMNVSTLELGDSALYLCASSLYTVNTEAFFGQGTRLTVV.

This clonotype appeared a few times. The gene calls are TRBV7-8 and TRBJ2-1, with D unclear. This CDR3 has 13 amino acids. Deletions cut 5 bases from V and 8 bases from J, with 13 bases between. The V gene's germline CDR1 is SGHVS and CDR2 FQNEAQ. CDR3 sequence: CASSPPTDYEQFF. CDR3 coding DNA: TGTGCCAGCAGCCCCCCCACCGACTATGAGCAGTTCTTC.

This clonotype was counted only a few times. Relative to the germline gene, one junction end is altered; a read error may explain this. This sequence joins TRBV7-7 and TRBJ2-5, with a possible D match to TRBD2 (5 bases). CDR1 SSHAT and CDR2 FNYEAQ come from the germline V gene (reference sequence). This CDR3 is built from 15 residues. The CDR3: CASSPIASTRETQYF. The CDR3 region has the DNA TGTGCTAGCAGCCCTATAGCTAGCACAAGAGAGACCCAGTACTTC.

CDR3 in amino acids: CASSPGLRRETQYF. Written as DNA, the CDR3 is TGTGCCAGCAGCCCGGGACTAAGGCGAGAGACCCAGTACTTC. The chain employs TRBV14 and TRBJ2-5; 7 nucleotides match TRBD2. V was clipped by 4 bases and J by 4 bases; unmatched bases: 6. CDR1 is SGHDN and CDR2 is FVKESK in the germline V gene. The CDR3 runs to 14 residues.

A few counts support this clonotype. This chain links TRBV5-4 with TRBJ2-5; the match to TRBD1 covers 7 bases. Losses at the gene ends were 0 bases for V and 11 bases for J; bases not matched to a gene: 7. CDR3 size: 13 residues. Germline V gives CDR1 SGHNT, CDR2 YYREEE (reference sequence). CDR3 nucleotides: TGTGCCAGCAGCTTGGTGGGACAGACCGTGCAGTACTTC. Translated: CASSLVGQTVQYF.

This sequence joins TRBV13 and TRBJ1-6; 11 bases are a match to TRBD1. The CDR3 spans 17 residues. V gave up 5 bases and J gave up 6 bases; unmatched junction bases: 9. The V gene's germline CDR1 is PRHDT and CDR2 FYEKMQ (reference sequence). CDR3 loop: CASSPTRDRGSNSPLHF. CDR3 nucleotides: TGTGCCAGCAGCCCAACCCGGGACAGGGGGTCTAATTCACCCCTCCACTTT.

The genes are TRBV7-2 and TRBJ1-5; tentative D call: TRBD1 (6 bases). Germline V gene lookup returns CDR1 SGHTA and CDR2 FQGNSA. The germline V and J ends were trimmed by 4 bases and 1 base, with 11 bases remaining between them. The CDR3 sequence is 15 residues long. The CDR3 nucleotides read TGTGCCAGCAGCTCCCCCCAGGGGAGCAATCAGCCCCAGCATTTT. Translated: CASSSPQGSNQPQHF.

This clonotype was seen only a few times. CDR3 sequence (DNA): TGCGCCAGCAGCTTCGCGGGGTCCTCCTACGAGCAGTACTTC. It encodes CASSFAGSSYEQYF. V is TRBV5-1 and J is TRBJ2-4; TRBD2 is a possible D gene (6 bases). The J call could be wrong; TRBJ2-7 is a better fit for the DNA end. The CDR3 runs 14 residues. Germline CDR1 reads SGHRS; CDR2 reads YFSETQ.

The J gene is TRBJ1-5, the V gene TRBV6-2 or TRBV6-3, with D perhaps TRBD1 (5 bases). This CDR3 has 14 residues. Trimming removed 5 bases from V and 0 bases from J, with 8 bases in between. CDR1 is MNHEY, CDR2 SVGEGT, per germline. In nucleotides, the CDR3 is TGTGCCAGCAGTGACCAGGGTAGCAATCAGCCCCAGCATTTT. It encodes CASSDQGSNQPQHF.

This clonotype was observed a single time. The rearrangement joins TRBV27 to TRBJ2-4; D remains unclear. Per the germline V gene, CDR1 is MNHEY and CDR2 is SMNVEV (reference sequence). The V and J ends lost 1 base and 0 bases respectively, with 10 bases between them. This CDR3 spans 16 amino acids. CDR3: CASSLFPKLAKNIQYF. The CDR3 nucleotides are TGTGCCAGCAGTTTATTCCCTAAGTTAGCCAAAAACATTCAGTACTTC.

This sequence joins TRBV3-1 and TRBJ2-5; 8 positions match TRBD1. The J call is uncertain, as TRBJ2-7 better fits the DNA end. This CDR3 comprises 14 residues. The germline V gene has CDR1 LGHDT and CDR2 YNNKEL (reference sequence). DNA of the CDR3: TGTGCCAGCAGCCAAGTAAACAGGGGGGACGAGCAGTACTTC. Translated, it gives CASSQVNRGDEQYF.

The table lists this clonotype with many counts. The J gene is TRBJ2-3, the V gene TRBV20-1, with unresolved D. The CDR3 totals 14 residues. Germline values: CDR1 DFQATT, CDR2 SNEGSKA (reference sequence). Trimming took 6 bases from V and 3 from J, leaving 16 bases between them. CDR3 residues: CSAFVPDSTDTQYF. CDR3 sequence (DNA): TGCAGTGCCTTTGTACCGGATTCAACAGATACGCAGTATTTT.

In this sample, this clonotype turned up once. The V call is TRBV5-1, the J call TRBJ2-1, with a possible D match to TRBD2 (7 bases). Germline V lookup: CDR1 SGHRS, CDR2 YFSETQ. The ends were cut back, 0 bases at V and 6 bases at J, with 10 bases in the middle. CDR3 length: 14 amino acids. CDR3: CASSLDRGANEQFF. CDR3 in DNA: TGCGCCAGCAGCTTGGATCGGGGGGCCAATGAGCAGTTCTTC. The whole variable domain, filled in from reference TRBV5-1 and TRBJ2-1, reads KAGVTQTPRYLIKTRGQQVTLSCSPISGHRSVSWYQQTPGQGLQFLFEYFSETQRNKGNFPGRFSGRQFSNSRSEMNVSTLELGDSALYLCASSLDRGANEQFFGPGTRLTVL.

The sample holds a few counts of this clonotype. The rearrangement joins TRBV5-1 to TRBJ2-3; 9 bases map to TRBD1. In germline, CDR1 is SGHRS, CDR2 YFSETQ. The V gene end was trimmed by 2 bases and the J gene end by 3 bases; junction bases not matched to a gene: 4. The CDR3 is 15 amino acids. DNA for the CDR3: TGCGCCAGCAGCTTACAGGGGGCTAAAACAGATACGCAGTATTTT. As protein: CASSLQGAKTDTQYF.

The chain couples TRBV7-6 to TRBJ2-5; 10 bases are a match to TRBD1. The J call may be faulty, since TRBJ2-7 better matches the DNA end. This CDR3 comprises 15 residues. CDR1 is SGHVS, CDR2 FNYEAQ, per germline. The CDR3 nucleotides read TGTGCCAGCAGCCCCTCCGGACAGGGGGTGTACGAGCAGTACTTC. Its protein is CASSPSGQGVYEQYF.

The CDR3, as DNA: TGTGCCAGCAGTTACTCGGACAGACCGCCCGAGCAGTACTTC. The encoded protein is CASSYSDRPPEQYF. The V and J genes are TRBV6-6 and TRBJ2-7; weak D call: TRBD1 (6 bases). Trimming removed 0 bases from V and 6 bases from J, with 12 bases in between. Germline CDR1 reads MNHNY; CDR2 reads SVGAGI (reference sequence). The CDR3 extends over 14 amino acids.

This clonotype was counted only a few times. The V call is TRBV11-2, the J call TRBJ2-7; TRBD1 is a possible D gene (5 bases). Germline V gene sequence: CDR1 SGHAT, CDR2 FQNNGV. The CDR3 spans 15 residues. V was pared by 0 bases and J by 0 bases, with 9 bases between. The CDR3 coding sequence is TGTGCCAGCAGCTTAGATCCGGACATCTCCTACGAGCAGTACTTC. It translates to CASSLDPDISYEQYF. The full variable domain, with the rest looked up from reference TRBV11-2 and TRBJ2-7, is EAGVAQSPRYKIIEKRQSVAFWCNPISGHATLYWYQQILGQGPKLLIQFQNNGVVDDSQLPKDRFSAERLKGVDSTLKIQPAKLEDSAVYLCASSLDPDISYEQYFGPGTRLTVT.